This T cell receptor (beta chain) appears in the sequencing data of a study of T cell responses to AZD1222 COVID-19 vaccine. To note about this clone: The antigen is not known.

CDR1 and CDR2 (germline): MDHEN, SYDVKM. CDR3 size: 17 residues. Trimming shortened V by 6 bases and J by 5 bases, and 25 bases separated the two germline ends. Notes on the study in general: Nearly half of spike-specific TCRs reportedly go after variant regions that carry no mutations. Repertoire samples came only from after the peak T cell response.

The method was immunoSEQ multiplex PCR; TCRdb's version includes in-frame clones alone and lacks a portion of them. The table lists 100,000 to 150,000 clones, over 70% of them singletons. The sample in question was peripheral blood, obtained on day 0 of AZD1222 vaccination. This clonotype was obtained from an adult in good health. The chain recombines TRBV28 with TRBJ1-1; D remains unclear. For the CDR3, the DNA is TGTGCCAGCAGCCGTTACCCTCAGAGGTCTGTTGTGACTGAAGCTTTCTTT. It codes for CASSRYPQRSVVTEAFF.